Presented here are 26 T cell receptor beta chains from one specimen sequenced in a study of blood T cell repertoires in COVID-19. Clones were sequenced by immunoSEQ multiplex PCR, and TCRdb holds only the in-frame ones, with some missing. Of approximately 670,000 clones in the sample, 90% were seen once. Sequencing was performed on peripheral blood. Receptors originate from a young woman with acute or convalescent COVID-19.

This rearrangement joins TRBV5-8 to TRBJ2-2; 10 nucleotides align to TRBD1. The V segment lost 2 bases and the J segment 4 bases; nucleotides outside the gene matches: 5. This CDR3 contains 16 residues. CDR1 SGHTS and CDR2 YDEGEE come from the germline V gene. The CDR3: CASSFIGTGATGELFF. CDR3 DNA: TGTGCCAGCAGCTTTATCGGGACAGGGGCCACCGGGGAGCTGTTTTTT.

J is TRBJ2-7 and V is TRBV7-8; weak D call: TRBD1 (5 bases). The CDR3 length is 12 residues. Germline V gene data show CDR1 as SGHVS and CDR2 as FQNEAQ. V was pared by 1 base and J by 7 bases, with 8 bases between. The CDR3 reads CASSLEGKEQYF. CDR3 sequence (DNA): TGTGCCAGCAGCTTAGAGGGGAAGGAGCAGTACTTC.

The rearrangement uses TRBV6-4 and TRBJ1-1; D ambiguous. Germline V gene sequence: CDR1 MRHNA, CDR2 SNTAGT. V was pared by 3 bases and J by 3 bases, with 17 bases between. The CDR3 has 16 residues. CDR3 region: CASSESVGSRDTEAFF. Written as DNA, the CDR3 is TGTGCCAGCAGTGAAAGTGTCGGGTCGCGGGACACTGAAGCTTTCTTT.

Points on this clone: In the same sample, other DNA sequences code for this CDR3. The chain uses TRBV18 and TRBJ1-1; 11 bases agree with TRBD1. The CDR3 totals 13 residues. Germline values: CDR1 KGHSH, CDR2 LQKENI. Unmatched junction bases numbered 5, after V lost 6 bases and J lost 8 bases. CDR3 DNA sequence: TGTGCCAGCTCCGGACAGGGGGCGACCGAAGCTTTCTTT. It translates to CASSGQGATEAFF.

This chain connects TRBV5-1 to TRBJ1-1; 8 bases align to TRBD1. The CDR3 sequence is 13 residues long. Germline V gene sequence: CDR1 SGHRS, CDR2 YFSETQ. V lost 4 bases to trimming and J lost 8 bases; unmatched junction nucleotides: 7. In nucleotides, the CDR3 is TGCGCCAGCAGCACTTACAGGGGGGAAGAAGCTTTCTTT. This sequence encodes CASSTYRGEEAFF.

This chain uses TRBV2 with TRBJ1-6; D is unresolved. The germline CDR1 and CDR2 sequences are SNHLY and FYNNEI. V was pared by 6 bases and J by 10 bases, with 19 bases between. CDR3 size: 15 residues. The CDR3 coding sequence is TGTGCCAGCAGCCTTAGCGGCGCATTAGAATCACCCCTCCACTTT. Amino acids: CASSLSGALESPLHF.

This clone was picked up one time. The genes are TRBV4-3 and TRBJ2-1, with a weak D call TRBD2 (6 bases). The V gene lost 0 bases and the J gene lost 5 bases, with 17 bases spanning the gap. The CDR3 spans 17 residues. Germline loops: CDR1 LGHNA, CDR2 YSLEER. The CDR3 DNA reads as TGCGCCAGCAGCCAAGATATCGGAGGGAGGAATCACAATGAGCAGTTCTTC. It is translated as CASSQDIGGRNHNEQFF.

The genes are TRBV9 and TRBJ2-5; 7 nucleotides match TRBD1. V lost 0 bases and J lost 4; bases outside the gene matches: 9. Germline lookup yields CDR1 SGDLS and CDR2 YYNGEE. The CDR3 spans 16 residues. The CDR3 DNA follows: TGTGCCAGCAGCGTAGACAGGGGCGAAGTTTCAGAGACCCAGTACTTC. Translating gives CASSVDRGEVSETQYF.

This chain uses TRBV19 with TRBJ1-4; 11 bases are a match to TRBD1. The germline V gene has CDR1 LNHDA and CDR2 SQIVND (reference sequence). This CDR3 region has 15 residues. Trimming removed 5 bases from V and 6 bases from J; junction bases left unmatched: 5. The DNA of the CDR3 is TGTGCCAGTAGTTCGGGACAGGGGGGTCATGAAAAACTGTTTTTT. It yields the protein CASSSGQGGHEKLFF.

The chain combines TRBV4-2 with TRBJ1-2; unclear D gene. The CDR3 contains 13 residues. Trimming took 1 base from V and 6 from J, leaving 9 bases between them. Germline CDR1 LGHNA, CDR2 YNFKEQ. The CDR3 loop reads CASSQAQPDGYTF. The CDR3 coding sequence is TGTGCCAGCAGCCAAGCACAGCCCGATGGCTACACCTTC.

The chain joins TRBV5-1 to TRBJ1-1; D gene unclear. Germline values: CDR1 SGHRS, CDR2 YFSETQ. The CDR3 contains 16 residues. Trimming stripped 2 bases from V and 2 bases from J, with 16 bases between. DNA of the CDR3: TGCGCCAGCAGCTTTTTGGAGGGATACACAAACACTGAAGCTTTCTTT. Translation: CASSFLEGYTNTEAFF.

This chain uses TRBV2 with TRBJ1-5; TRBD1 might be the D (6 bases). The CDR3 runs 17 residues. The ends were cut back, 6 bases at V and 3 bases at J, with 21 bases in the middle. Germline CDR1 reads SNHLY; CDR2 reads FYNNEI. This chain's CDR3 is CASSAKSSDRYNQPQHF. In nucleotides, the CDR3 is TGTGCCAGCAGCGCCAAATCTTCTGACAGGTACAATCAGCCCCAGCATTTT.

This chain connects TRBV10-2 to TRBJ2-3; possible D gene TRBD1, 6 bases. V dropped 3 bases and J dropped 6 bases, with 10 bases sitting between them. The CDR3 has 13 amino acids. Per germline, CDR1 WSHSY and CDR2 SAAADI. CDR3 sequence: CASSEGGTDTQYF. The CDR3 DNA is TGCGCCAGCAGTGAAGGGGGAACCGATACGCAGTATTTT.

CDR3 sequence reads: CASSSSGEETQYF. The CDR3 region has the DNA TGTGCCAGCAGTTCTAGCGGAGAAGAGACCCAGTACTTC. The J gene is TRBJ2-5, the V gene TRBV28; 7 bases are shared with TRBD2. The V and J ends lost 4 bases and 3 bases, in that order; junction bases with no gene match: 2. CDR1 and CDR2 from the germline V gene are MDHEN and SYDVKM. This CDR3 has 13 amino acids.

This chain joins TRBV15 and TRBJ2-7, with D possibly TRBD1 on 5 matching bases. From germline, CDR1 is LNHNV and CDR2 YYDKDF (reference sequence). V was pared by 5 bases and J by 2 bases, with 28 bases between. The CDR3 extends over 19 amino acids. Written as DNA, the CDR3 is TGTGCCACCAGCGGCCCCGTCCTGGACAAACCACTGATGGCCTACGAGCAGTACTTC. Translating it yields CATSGPVLDKPLMAYEQYF.

J is TRBJ2-7 and V is TRBV30, with 8 nucleotides matching TRBD1. J gave up 3 bases and V 8 bases, and 3 bases lay outside the gene matches. The CDR3 spans 11 residues. From germline, CDR1 is GTSNPN and CDR2 SVGIG (reference sequence). The CDR3 reads CAMGQDYEQYF. CDR3 nucleotides: TGTGCCATGGGACAGGACTACGAGCAGTACTTC.

The V and J genes are TRBV14 and TRBJ1-6, with D maybe TRBD1 (6 bases). Germline lookup yields CDR1 SGHDN and CDR2 FVKESK. V was cut by 4 bases and J by 14 bases, with 21 bases left in between. The CDR3 is 15 amino acids. The CDR3 loop is CASSPLTGERSSLHF. CDR3 sequence (DNA): TGTGCCAGCAGCCCCTTGACAGGAGAAAGGTCTTCCCTCCACTTT.

The rearrangement uses TRBV5-6 and TRBJ1-2, with 8 bases that match TRBD1. The germline CDR1 and CDR2 sequences are SGHDT and YYEEEE. The CDR3 extends over 15 amino acids. J lost 4 bases, V lost 4 bases, and 9 bases had no gene match. The CDR3 region is CASSLGQGPSYGYTF. CDR3 in DNA: TGTGCCAGCAGCCTCGGACAGGGACCATCCTATGGCTACACCTTC.

The chain recombines TRBV5-6 with TRBJ1-2; unclear D gene. CDR3 length equals 12 residues. V was cut by 0 bases and J by 7 bases, with 7 bases left in between. The V gene's germline CDR1 is SGHDT and CDR2 YYEEEE. CDR3: CASSLGPAGYTF. CDR3 sequence (DNA): TGTGCCAGCAGCTTGGGGCCCGCTGGCTACACCTTC. Full variable domain (remainder filled in from reference TRBV5-6 and TRBJ1-2): DAGVTQSPTHLIKTRGQQVTLRCSPKSGHDTVSWYQQALGQGPQFIFQYYEEEERQRGNFPDRFSGHQFPNYSSELNVNALLLGDSALYLCASSLGPAGYTFGSGTRLTVV.

The rearrangement joins TRBV7-2 to TRBJ1-2; 7 bases agree with TRBD1. The CDR3 sequence is 15 residues long. Losses at the gene ends were 1 base for V and 5 bases for J; bases not matched to a gene: 7. Germline V lookup: CDR1 SGHTA, CDR2 FQGNSA. The CDR3 nucleotides are TGTGCCAGCAGCTTAGGGATAGGGGGCAGGTATGGCTACACCTTC. Amino acid sequence: CASSLGIGGRYGYTF.

The rearrangement joins TRBV6-4 to TRBJ2-1; tentatively, D is TRBD1 (5 bases). Germline CDR1 MRHNA, CDR2 SNTAGT. V lost 1 base and J 9 bases, leaving 13 bases between the germline ends. This CDR3 has 14 residues. In DNA, the CDR3 is TGTGCCAGCAGTGACTACGCAGACAGCAGTGAGCAGTTCTTC. It specifies CASSDYADSSEQFF.

The V gene is TRBV20-1, the J gene TRBJ2-1, with a weak D call TRBD1 (5 bases). The CDR3 runs 14 residues. Germline CDR1 and CDR2: DFQATT and SNEGSKA (reference sequence). The V gene lost 3 bases and the J gene lost 8 bases, with 17 bases spanning the gap. The DNA of the CDR3 is TGCAGTGCTAGTTCCAGGGTGGGTATAGATGAGCAGTTCTTC. Its protein product is CSASSRVGIDEQFF.

CDR3 sequence (DNA): TGTGCCATGGCCCAGAACTATGGCTACACCTTC. Translated, it gives CAMAQNYGYTF. This chain uses TRBV12-3 or TRBV12-4 with TRBJ1-2, with no clear D. The CDR3 totals 11 residues. V shed 10 bases and J shed 2 bases, with 8 bases lying between them.

This clone occurred once. The gene calls are TRBV9 and TRBJ1-2, with 8 positions matching TRBD1. The V gene's germline CDR1 is SGDLS and CDR2 YYNGEE. J was trimmed by 8 bases and V by 3 bases; bases with no gene match: 9. This CDR3 has 14 residues. CDR3 nucleotide sequence: TGTGCCAGCAGCGCCTATGGACAGGGTGGGGGCTACACCTTC. Encoded protein: CASSAYGQGGGYTF.

This clone has a single count. The chain carries TRBV27 and TRBJ1-1; D perhaps matches TRBD1 (6 bases). Per germline, CDR1 MNHEY and CDR2 SMNVEV (reference sequence). V lost 10 bases, J lost 4 bases, and 16 bases lay in between. There are 13 residues in the CDR3. CDR3 in DNA: TGTGCCACCAGGGGAGGGGGACGCACTGAAGCTTTCTTT. It yields the protein CATRGGGRTEAFF.

The chain carries TRBV12-3 or TRBV12-4 and TRBJ2-5, with 7 bases matching TRBD1. The V segment lost 6 bases and the J segment 2 bases; nucleotides outside the gene matches: 3. The CDR3 is 13 amino acids. The CDR3 sequence: CASRFRGQETQYF. The CDR3 DNA reads as TGTGCCAGCAGGTTCAGGGGGCAAGAGACCCAGTACTTC.